This is a list of T cell receptor beta chains from one sample in a study of blood T cell repertoires in COVID-19. Produced via immunoSEQ multiplex PCR; TCRdb's table is partial and in-frame only. The sample holds 25,000 to 30,000 clones, about 94% seen once. Input material: peripheral blood. These receptors came from a human donor with active COVID-19. The donor label of this sample is uncertain. The CDR3 runs from the conserved cysteine through the conserved F or W. D genes are given only for firm matches. The size entry is marked missing in some rows and otherwise reads once, few, many or a size class.

D,size,V,J,CDR3,DNA
TRBD1,NA,TRBV5-1,TRBJ1-2,CASRSEQGAFGYTF,TGCGCCAGCAGAAGTGAACAGGGGGCATTCGGCTACACCTTC
NA,NA,TRBV29-1,TRBJ2-2,CSVVQGSGAGELFF,TGCAGCGTTGTGCAGGGGTCGGGCGCCGGGGAGCTGTTTTTT
NA,NA,TRBV19,TRBJ2-7,CASSITGPRYEQYF,TGTGCCAGTAGTATTACAGGGCCCCGCTACGAGCAGTACTTC
TRBD1,NA,TRBV3-1/TRBV3-2,TRBJ1-2,CASSPGQGKITF,TGTGCCAGCAGCCCCGGACAGGGTAAAATCACCTTC
TRBD2,NA,TRBV13,TRBJ2-7,CASSSPSGGSSYEQYF,TGTGCCAGCAGCTCCCCTAGCGGGGGGAGCTCCTACGAGCAGTACTTC
TRBD2,NA,TRBV11-2,TRBJ2-1,CASSFLAGGPTEQFF,TGTGCCAGCAGCTTTCTAGCGGGAGGGCCGACTGAGCAGTTCTTC
TRBD2,NA,TRBV5-6,TRBJ2-7,CASSLVGSGRYEQYF,TGTGCCAGCAGCTTGGTCGGTAGCGGGAGGTACGAGCAGTACTTC
NA,NA,TRBV2,TRBJ2-7,CASSEAEQYF,TGTGCCAGCAGTGAGGCCGAGCAGTACTTC
TRBD1,NA,TRBV7-9,TRBJ1-2,CASSPDRDSGYTF,TGTGCCAGCAGCCCGGACAGGGACAGCGGCTACACCTTC
TRBD2,NA,TRBV5-1,TRBJ2-7,CASSTGLAGEYYEQYF,TGCGCCAGCAGCACAGGACTAGCGGGAGAGTACTACGAGCAGTACTTC
TRBD1,NA,TRBV2,TRBJ2-7,CASSEAWTGKLYEQYF,TGTGCCAGCAGTGAAGCATGGACAGGGAAACTCTACGAGCAGTACTTC
NA,NA,TRBV19,TRBJ1-4,CASTSGKGGEKLFF,TGTGCCAGTACTTCAGGGAAGGGTGGAGAAAAACTGTTTTTT
TRBD2,NA,TRBV7-9,TRBJ2-6,CASMWAGDGANVLTF,TGTGCCAGCATGTGGGCGGGAGATGGGGCCAACGTCCTGACTTTC
NA,NA,TRBV27,TRBJ2-1,CASSLLASGNEQFF,TGTGCCAGCAGTTTATTGGCGTCGGGGAATGAGCAGTTCTTC
NA,NA,TRBV7-6,TRBJ2-5,CASSPNGRETQYF,TGTGCCAGCAGCCCCAATGGCAGGGAGACCCAGTACTTC
NA,NA,TRBV12-3/TRBV12-4,TRBJ1-5,CASSIRTQGPQHF,TGTGCCAGCAGTATTAGGACCCAGGGCCCCCAGCATTTT
NA,NA,TRBV11-2,TRBJ1-1,CASSLGQGTKAFF,TGTGCCAGCAGCTTAGGTCAGGGGACAAAAGCTTTCTTT
NA,once,TRBV7-2,TRBJ2-5,CASSNPTDTRNQETQYF,TGTGCCAGCAGTAACCCGACCGACACGAGAAATCAAGAGACCCAGTACTTC
NA,once,TRBV7-9,TRBJ1-3,CASSLSGDTIYF,TGTGCCAGCAGCTTATCCGGGGACACCATATATTTT
NA,once,TRBV29-1,TRBJ2-1,CSVNTGSSYNEQFF,TGCAGCGTAAACACAGGGAGCTCCTACAATGAGCAGTTCTTC
NA,NA,TRBV6-2/TRBV6-3,TRBJ2-1,CASSYSTWNEQFF,TGTGCCAGCAGTTACTCGACTTGGAATGAGCAGTTCTTC
TRBD2,once,TRBV7-9,TRBJ2-5,CASSPTSASGGQETQYF,TGTGCCAGCAGCCCCACTTCGGCTAGCGGGGGCCAAGAGACCCAGTACTTC
NA,NA,TRBV5-5,TRBJ2-7,CASSFTAGSLSYEQYF,TGTGCCAGCAGCTTTACCGCGGGATCCCTCTCCTACGAGCAGTACTTC
TRBD2,NA,TRBV18,TRBJ2-7,CASSPNGASGRALVGEQYF,TGTGCCAGCTCACCAAATGGGGCTAGCGGGAGGGCCCTGGTTGGGGAGCAGTACTTC
NA,NA,TRBV6-5,TRBJ1-1,CASSYHGGPGEAFF,TGTGCCAGCAGTTACCACGGGGGGCCTGGTGAAGCTTTCTTT
TRBD1,NA,TRBV11-1,TRBJ2-5,CASSLGSGRGQETQYF,TGTGCCAGCAGCTTAGGATCGGGCAGGGGGCAAGAGACCCAGTACTTC
NA,NA,TRBV29-1,TRBJ2-5,CSVKRASDQETQYF,TGCAGCGTTAAACGGGCTAGCGACCAAGAGACCCAGTACTTC
TRBD1,NA,TRBV29-1,TRBJ2-2,CSVKGTGEGTGELFF,TGCAGCGTCAAAGGGACAGGGGAGGGGACCGGGGAGCTGTTTTTT
TRBD1,once,TRBV20-1,TRBJ1-5,CSASLGQGSNQPQHF,TGCAGTGCTAGTCTGGGACAGGGGAGCAATCAGCCCCAGCATTTT
NA,once,TRBV10-1,TRBJ2-7,CASSGLPTYEQYF,TGCGCCAGTTCGGGACTCCCTACCTACGAGCAGTACTTC
NA,NA,TRBV18,TRBJ1-1,CASSPVTSLNTEAFF,TGTGCCAGCTCACCCGTGACAAGCCTGAACACTGAAGCTTTCTTT
TRBD2,NA,TRBV15,TRBJ2-1,CATSREVAGGFNEQFF,TGTGCCACCAGCAGAGAGGTAGCGGGAGGGTTTAATGAGCAGTTCTTC
TRBD2,NA,TRBV29-1,TRBJ2-1,CSVVRTSGNRLNEQFF,TGCAGCGTTGTCAGGACTAGCGGGAATCGGTTGAATGAGCAGTTCTTC
TRBD1,NA,TRBV3-1/TRBV3-2,TRBJ1-2,CASSQGQGYGYTF,TGTGCCAGCAGCCAAGGACAGGGTTATGGCTACACCTTC
TRBD2,NA,TRBV6-2/TRBV6-3,TRBJ2-1,CASSRLGTSGGARSYNEQFF,TGTGCCAGCAGTCGCCTCGGGACTAGCGGGGGGGCCCGCTCCTACAATGAGCAGTTCTTC
TRBD1,NA,TRBV24-1,TRBJ2-1,CATSDRTGGNYNEQFF,TGTGCCACCAGTGATCGGACAGGGGGGAACTACAATGAGCAGTTCTTC
TRBD2,NA,TRBV14,TRBJ2-3,CASSQGYWTGGLEADTQYF,TGTGCCAGCAGCCAAGGTTATTGGACGGGGGGGCTGGAAGCAGATACGCAGTATTTT
NA,few,TRBV4-1,TRBJ2-7,CASSQDIFFLRQRAYEQYF,TGCGCCAGCAGCCAAGACATCTTTTTCTTGAGACAGCGAGCCTACGAGCAGTACTTC
TRBD2,NA,TRBV5-4,TRBJ2-3,CASSFGFSGSVSLTDTQYF,TGTGCCAGCAGCTTCGGTTTCAGCGGGAGTGTCTCGCTGACAGATACGCAGTATTTT
NA,NA,TRBV27,TRBJ2-1,CASSRTEKRGYNEQFF,TGTGCCAGCAGTCGGACAGAAAAAAGGGGTTACAATGAGCAGTTCTTC
NA,NA,TRBV6-1,TRBJ1-2,CASSEAGGGPSYTF,TGTGCCAGCAGTGAAGCGGGAGGGGGGCCGAGCTACACCTTC
NA,NA,TRBV6-4,TRBJ2-1,CASSDNPSPNEQFF,TGTGCCAGCAGTGACAACCCGAGCCCCAATGAGCAGTTCTTC
TRBD2,NA,TRBV3-1/TRBV3-2,TRBJ2-3,CASSQRGGFSADTQYF,TGTGCCAGCAGCCAGCGGGGGGGCTTTTCCGCAGATACGCAGTATTTT
NA,NA,TRBV19,TRBJ2-5,CASSPRGATETQYF,TGTGCCAGTAGCCCTCGGGGGGCCACGGAGACCCAGTACTTC
TRBD2,NA,TRBV5-1,TRBJ2-2,CASSELASSTGELFF,TGCGCCAGCAGCGAACTAGCGTCGAGCACCGGGGAGCTGTTTTTT
TRBD1,NA,TRBV3-1/TRBV3-2,TRBJ2-5,CASSQADRGGETQYF,TGTGCCAGCAGCCAAGCGGACAGGGGGGGCGAGACCCAGTACTTC